The 29 T cell receptor beta chains below all came from one sample that was sequenced in a study of glioma-infiltrating T cells (dated by TCRdb to 2016 to 2017). Sequencing used an Illumina MiSeq. TCR alpha and beta CDR3 regions were amplified with the iRepertoire nested amplicon-rescue multiplex PCR (arm-PCR) platform from RNA. TCRdb's own reprocessing of the public reads used fastp at Q25 and MiXCR and kept productive beta chains. Duplicate CDR3 protein sequences are folded into a single record with the most common DNA and genes. This sample has about 1,800 distinct CDR3 sequences in its table, and around 28% of those were observed once. Under 45% of the sample rests with the top ten. Material for sequencing was glioma tissue, nonneoplastic brain tissue, or PBMCs (not recorded which). These TCRs come from a human donor with low-grade glioma or glioblastoma, undergoing nonglioma brain surgery, or in good health (not recorded which).

This clonotype appeared a few times. The rearrangement links TRBV19 to TRBJ1-5, with 7 positions matching TRBD1. J lost 6 bases, V lost 4 bases, and 6 bases had no gene match. CDR3 length: 14 residues. Germline values: CDR1 LNHDA, CDR2 SQIVND (reference sequence). The CDR3 nucleotides read TGTGCCAGTAGTACAAGACAGGGCACTCAGCCCCAGCATTTT. This translates into CASSTRQGTQPQHF.

Comment on this clonotype: This may stem from a read error, because a much larger clone lies one nucleotide away. The rearrangement joins TRBV6-6 to TRBJ1-5; D unclear. The CDR3 sequence is 11 residues long. Per the germline V gene, CDR1 is MNHNY and CDR2 is SVGAGI (reference sequence). The DNA of the CDR3 is TGTGCCAGCAGTTACAATCAGCCCCGGCATTTT. Translated, it gives CASSYNQPRHF.

Concerning this clonotype: This may come from a read error, since a much larger clone is one base off. The chain employs TRBV20-1 and TRBJ2-7, with 8 bases lining up with TRBD1. CDR3 size: 16 residues. Germline CDR1 reads DFQATT; CDR2 reads SNEGSKA (reference sequence). CDR3 in DNA: TGCAGTTCTAGACCTCAAAACAGGGGGTCGACCTACGAGCAGTACTTC. It is translated as CSSRPQNRGSTYEQYF.

As for this clonotype: One end of the junction fails to match germline, which may point to a read error. V and J are TRBV3-1 and TRBJ2-7, with 9 positions matching TRBD2. The CDR3 loop spans 15 amino acids. The germline V gene encodes CDR1 LGHDT and CDR2 YNNKEL (reference sequence). The CDR3 DNA is TGTGCCAGCAGCCCGAGACTAGCGGCCACCTACAAGCAGTACTTC. Its protein product is CASSPRLAATYKQYF.

This clonotype qualifies as medium-sized (0.01 to 0.1%). V and J are TRBV6-1 and TRBJ2-1, with 10 nucleotides matching TRBD2. Losses at the gene ends were 7 bases for V and 9 bases for J; bases not matched to a gene: 18. CDR1 and CDR2 (germline): MNHNS, SASEGT. This CDR3 is built from 17 residues. The CDR3 nucleotides read TGTGCCAGCAAGGTTATGGGCCCTAGCGGGAGCAGGATTGAGCAGTTCTTC. It codes for CASKVMGPSGSRIEQFF.

The CDR3 sequence is CASSFDRRKFAEAFF. The CDR3 DNA reads TGTGCCAGCAGTTTTGATAGGCGGAAGTTCGCTGAAGCTTTCTTT. V usage is TRBV12-3 or TRBV12-4 and J usage is TRBJ1-1; no clear D gene. This CDR3 comprises 15 residues. Trimming pared 3 bases from V and 6 bases from J, leaving 17 bases between.

This clonotype was found a few times. The chain is built from TRBV12-5 and TRBJ1-1; D perhaps matches TRBD1 (5 bases). CDR1 and CDR2 (germline): LGHNT, FRNRAP. The germline V and J ends were trimmed by 2 bases and 11 bases, with 15 bases remaining between them. This CDR3 has 13 residues. The CDR3 sequence: CASGLSPSRDAFF. As DNA, the CDR3 is TGTGCTAGTGGTTTGAGCCCCTCCAGGGATGCTTTCTTT.

By its share, this clonotype is medium-sized (0.01 to 0.1%). The chain uses TRBV7-9 and TRBJ2-1, with TRBD2 matching over 10 bases. The CDR3 contains 13 residues. V shed 11 bases and J 5 bases; nucleotides not matched to a gene: 6. The germline CDR1 and CDR2 sequences are SEHNR and FQNEAQ (reference sequence). Here the CDR3 reads CAGGLAENNEQFF. The CDR3 region has the DNA TGTGCCGGAGGACTAGCGGAGAACAATGAGCAGTTCTTC. The entire variable domain, with the rest obtained from reference TRBV7-9 and TRBJ2-1, is as follows: DTGVSQNPRHKITKRGQNVTFRCDPISEHNRLYWYRQTLGQGPEFLTYFQNEAQLEKSRLLSDRFSAERPKGSFSTLEIQRTEQGDSAMYLCAGGLAENNEQFFGPGTRLTVL.

The rearrangement links TRBV9 to TRBJ2-1; 10 positions agree with TRBD2. This CDR3 region has 14 residues. Trimming cost V 4 bases and J 10 bases; bases outside gene matches: 8. In germline, CDR1 is SGDLS, CDR2 YYNGEE. In nucleotides, the CDR3 is TGTGCCAGCAGCCCGATGGGACTAGCGTTCGAGCAGTTCTTC. This encodes CASSPMGLAFEQFF.

This clonotype is medium-sized (0.01 to 0.1%) within its sample. One end of the junction is discordant with germline, which a read error may explain. The genes are TRBV18 and TRBJ2-1; 7 positions agree with TRBD1. CDR1 and CDR2 (germline): KGHSH, LQKENI. This CDR3 has 12 residues. The CDR3 region has the DNA TGTGCCAGCTCAGAGATACAGGGGCTCTTACCGTTC. Its protein product is CASSEIQGLLPF.

The chain recombines TRBV29-1 with TRBJ2-1; 8 bases agree with TRBD2. Germline values: CDR1 SQVTM, CDR2 ANQGSEA. J was trimmed by 6 bases and V by 6 bases; bases with no gene match: 10. The CDR3 spans 14 residues. CDR3 nucleotides: TGCAGCGTCTTCTCCCGACTAGCGTTCAATGAGCAGTTCTTC. Residues: CSVFSRLAFNEQFF.

In this sample, this clonotype is medium-sized. This clone may be a read error of a much larger clone one base away. V is TRBV7-2 and J is TRBJ1-1; D is uncertain. Germline values: CDR1 SGHTA, CDR2 FQGNSA. This CDR3 has 14 residues. The CDR3 is CATSTGPLGTEAFF. The CDR3 nucleotides are TGTGCCACCAGCACTGGGCCCCTGGGCACTGAAGCTTTCTTT.

In its sample, this clonotype is medium-sized (0.01 to 0.1%). The chain carries TRBV2 and TRBJ1-1; D ambiguous. Germline-derived CDR1 and CDR2 are SNHLY and FYNNEI. Trimming cost V 7 bases and J 1 base, with 10 bases left between them. The CDR3 has 13 amino acids. In DNA form, the CDR3 reads TGTGCCAGCACCCCGGGCCCGAACACTGAAGCTTTCTTT. It codes for CASTPGPNTEAFF.

By share, this clonotype counts as medium-sized. This chain links TRBV7-8 with TRBJ2-1, with a tentative D call TRBD1 (5 bases). Germline loops: CDR1 SGHVS, CDR2 FQNEAQ. This CDR3 comprises 14 residues. The V end was cut by 1 base, the J end by 5 bases, with 9 bases between. The CDR3: CASSLEGFHNEQFF. The CDR3 DNA is TGTGCCAGCAGCTTAGAGGGGTTTCACAATGAGCAGTTCTTC. Variable domain in full (rest from reference TRBV7-8 and TRBJ2-1): GAGVSQSPRYKVAKRGQDVALRCDPISGHVSLFWYQQALGQGPEFLTYFQNEAQLDKSGLPSDRFFAERPEGSVSTLKIQRTQQEDSAVYLCASSLEGFHNEQFFGPGTRLTVL.

This clonotype is labeled large. This chain connects TRBV6-1 to TRBJ2-1; 11 nucleotides agree with TRBD2. This CDR3 comprises 13 residues. The V segment lost 8 bases and the J segment 4 bases; nucleotides outside the gene matches: 1. Germline V CDR1 and CDR2: MNHNS, SASEGT. The CDR3 loop reads CASGLAGYNEQFF. CDR3 nucleotide sequence: TGTGCCAGCGGACTAGCGGGTTACAATGAGCAGTTCTTC.

This clonotype is medium-sized in the sample. The V and J genes are TRBV28 and TRBJ2-5; 15 positions match TRBD2. The CDR3 has 17 residues. After removal of 4 bases from V and 5 bases from J, the junction contained 8 bases not matched to a gene. The germline V gene encodes CDR1 MDHEN and CDR2 SYDVKM. CDR3: CASSSWTSGRVAETQYF. The CDR3 DNA sequence: TGTGCCAGCAGTTCTTGGACTAGCGGGAGGGTAGCGGAGACCCAGTACTTC. Complete variable domain (other parts from reference TRBV28 and TRBJ2-5): DVKVTQSSRYLVKRTGEKVFLECVQDMDHENMFWYRQDPGLGLRLIYFSYDVKMKEKGDIPEGYSVSREKKERFSLILESASTNQTSMYLCASSSWTSGRVAETQYFGPGTRLLVL.

J is TRBJ2-1 and V is TRBV11-3; possible D gene TRBD1, 6 bases. The CDR3 has 15 residues. V lost 7 bases and J lost 3, with 16 bases in between. Germline CDR1 SGHNT, CDR2 YENEEA. In DNA, the CDR3 is TGTGCCAGCACCCGTAGGGAAGGGGGCTACAATGAGCAGTTCTTC. As protein: CASTRREGGYNEQFF.

This clonotype is judged medium-sized. The genes are TRBV7-9 and TRBJ1-1, with D perhaps matching TRBD1 (5 bases). The CDR3 consists of 13 residues. Trimming cost V 4 bases and J 8 bases, with 14 bases left between them. CDR1 SEHNR and CDR2 FQNEAQ come from the germline V gene (reference sequence). CDR3 residues: CASSSGTEPEAFF. Written as DNA, the CDR3 is TGTGCCAGCAGCTCCGGGACTGAGCCAGAAGCTTTCTTT.

This clonotype was seen a few times. The chain combines TRBV29-1 with TRBJ2-7; 7 bases map to TRBD1. The CDR3 has 13 amino acids. J was trimmed by 7 bases and V by 6 bases; bases with no gene match: 12. Germline V lookup: CDR1 SQVTM, CDR2 ANQGSEA. The CDR3 sequence: CSVSTLTGVEQYF. CDR3 nucleotides: TGCAGCGTCTCGACCTTAACAGGGGTTGAGCAGTACTTC.

The chain joins TRBV5-1 to TRBJ1-2, with D possibly being TRBD1 (6 bases). V was pared by 5 bases and J by 9 bases, with 14 bases between. The CDR3 runs 12 residues. The V gene's germline CDR1 is SGHRS and CDR2 YFSETQ. The CDR3 DNA follows: TGCGCCAGCAGAGAGGGGGAGCAATGCTACACCTTC. Its translation: CASREGEQCYTF.

This sequence joins TRBV19 and TRBJ1-5; D perhaps matches TRBD1 (5 bases). V was trimmed by 5 bases and J by 1 base, leaving 18 bases between them. Germline lookup yields CDR1 LNHDA and CDR2 SQIVND (reference sequence). The length of the CDR3 is 17 residues. The CDR3 sequence: CASSPRGRGLSNQPQHF. The CDR3 coding sequence is TGTGCCAGTAGTCCCCGGGGGAGGGGATTAAGCAATCAGCCCCAGCATTTT.

This clonotype was picked up a small number of times. This chain connects TRBV19 to TRBJ1-2, with 9 bases fitting TRBD1. Losses at the gene ends were 3 bases for V and 8 bases for J; bases not matched to a gene: 16. CDR1 and CDR2 (germline): LNHDA, SQIVND (reference sequence). CDR3 length equals 17 residues. CDR3 residues: CASSIWGQGMRLSGYTF. In DNA form, the CDR3 reads TGTGCCAGTAGTATTTGGGGACAGGGAATGAGACTGTCCGGCTACACCTTC.

This clonotype appeared once. At one boundary the junction diverges from the germline segment, which might be a read error. The rearrangement uses TRBV9 and TRBJ1-3; TRBD1 agrees at 7 bases. The CDR3 is 16 amino acids. Germline lookup yields CDR1 SGDLS and CDR2 YYNGEE. CDR3 loop: CAGSVGDSISGNTIYF. CDR3 bases: TGTGCCGGCAGCGTAGGGGACAGTATCTCTGGAAACACCATATATTTT.

Concerning this clonotype itself: This may be a read error, as it is one base from a much larger clone. The rearrangement links TRBV7-2 to TRBJ2-1; D is possibly TRBD2 (6 bases). The CDR3 covers 14 residues. Germline V lookup: CDR1 SGHTA, CDR2 FQGNSA. CDR3 DNA: TGTGCCAGCAGCATGGGACTCCGAGGCAATGGGCAGTTCTTC. It translates to CASSMGLRGNGQFF.

This clonotype is medium-sized within its sample. This chain links TRBV25-1 with TRBJ1-2; TRBD1 is a possible D gene (5 bases). CDR1 is MGHDK, CDR2 SYGVNS, per germline. CDR3 length: 15 amino acids. The V end lost 2 bases, the J end lost 5 bases, and 15 bases lay between the germline ends. Here the CDR3 reads CASSEGGGVWYGYTF. For the CDR3, the DNA is TGTGCCAGCAGTGAAGGCGGGGGGGTATGGTATGGCTACACCTTC.

This chain connects TRBV6-2 or TRBV6-3 to TRBJ1-1, with no clear D. The ends were cut back, 0 bases at V and 4 bases at J, with 18 bases in the middle. CDR1 and CDR2 from the germline V gene are MNHEY and SVGEGT. The CDR3 sequence is 17 residues long. The CDR3 DNA reads as TGTGCCAGCAGTTACTCGATTCTCGCCTACATGGGCACTGAAGCTTTCTTT. This gives the protein CASSYSILAYMGTEAFF.

This clonotype was found a few times. The chain has TRBV10-3 and TRBJ2-7; the D gene is possibly TRBD2 (7 bases). The CDR3 has 17 amino acids. The ends were cut back, 4 bases at V and 0 bases at J, with 19 bases in the middle. From germline, CDR1 is ENHRY and CDR2 SYGVKD. This CDR3 is CAISGFGGALSSYEQYF. In nucleotides, the CDR3 is TGTGCCATCAGTGGATTTGGGGGGGCCCTTAGCTCCTACGAGCAGTACTTC.

The J gene is TRBJ2-3, the V gene TRBV2, with TRBD2 matching 11 bases. Germline CDR1 reads SNHLY; CDR2 reads FYNNEI. This CDR3 contains 18 residues. V lost 6 bases to trimming and J lost 2 bases; unmatched junction nucleotides: 13. CDR3 in amino acids: CASSPPGVAGGHTDTQYF. The CDR3 DNA reads as TGTGCCAGCAGCCCGCCGGGGGTAGCGGGAGGGCACACAGATACGCAGTATTTT.

This clonotype has more than one count but fewer than ten. The gene calls are TRBV18 and TRBJ2-1; D is perhaps TRBD2 (5 bases). CDR1 and CDR2 (germline): KGHSH, LQKENI. V lost 6 bases, J lost 0 bases, and 15 bases lay in between. The CDR3 has 16 residues. CDR3 DNA sequence: TGTGCCAGCTCCCTAACTAGATCCAGCTCCTACAATGAGCAGTTCTTC. This codes for CASSLTRSSSYNEQFF.